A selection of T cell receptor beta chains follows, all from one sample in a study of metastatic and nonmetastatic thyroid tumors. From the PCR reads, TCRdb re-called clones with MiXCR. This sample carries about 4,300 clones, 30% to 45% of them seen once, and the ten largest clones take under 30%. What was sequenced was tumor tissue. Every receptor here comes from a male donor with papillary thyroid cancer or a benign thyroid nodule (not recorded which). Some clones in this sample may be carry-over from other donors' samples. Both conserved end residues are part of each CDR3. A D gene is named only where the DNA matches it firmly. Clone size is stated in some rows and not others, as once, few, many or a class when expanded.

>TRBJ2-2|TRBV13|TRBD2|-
CASSAGLTGELFF
TGTGCCAGCAGCGCGGGACTAACCGGGGAGCTGTTTTTT
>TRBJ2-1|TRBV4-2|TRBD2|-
CASSQDAGAYNEQFF
TGTGCCAGCAGCCAAGATGCGGGAGCCTACAATGAGCAGTTCTTC
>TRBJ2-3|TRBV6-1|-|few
CASGVGTDTQYF
TGTGCCAGCGGTGTAGGCACAGATACGCAGTATTTT
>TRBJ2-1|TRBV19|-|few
CASSITGSFNEQFF
TGTGCCAGTAGTATTACGGGGTCCTTCAATGAGCAGTTCTTC
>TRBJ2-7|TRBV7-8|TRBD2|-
CASSPRAGVKVYEQYF
TGTGCCAGCAGTCCAAGAGCGGGAGTAAAGGTATACGAGCAGTACTTC
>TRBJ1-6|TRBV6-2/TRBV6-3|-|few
CASSSLLYNSPLHF
TGTGCCAGCAGTTCGCTACTCTATAATTCACCCCTCCACTTT
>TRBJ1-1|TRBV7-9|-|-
CASSYDMNTEAFF
TGTGCCAGCAGCTATGATATGAACACTGAAGCTTTCTTT
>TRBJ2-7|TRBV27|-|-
CASGYGDLYEQYF
TGTGCCAGCGGGTACGGGGACCTATACGAGCAGTACTTC
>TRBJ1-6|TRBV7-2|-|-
CASSSLTRLSPLHF
TGTGCCAGCAGCTCTTTAACACGTCTTTCACCCCTCCACTTT
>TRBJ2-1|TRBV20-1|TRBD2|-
CSVERSGTAYNVVFF
TGCAGTGTCGAAAGGAGCGGGACCGCCTACAATGTGGTGTTCTTC
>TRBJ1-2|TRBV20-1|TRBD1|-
CSARRGQGNYGYTF
TGCAGTGCTCGGAGGGGACAGGGAAACTATGGCTACACCTTC
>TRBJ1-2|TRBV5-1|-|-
CASRLLYVSQGGGYTF
TGCGCCAGCCGTCTTCTATACGTTTCACAGGGTGGAGGCTACACCTTC
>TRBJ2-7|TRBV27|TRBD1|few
CASRLGQGNTYEQYF
TGTGCCAGCAGATTAGGACAGGGCAATACCTACGAGCAGTACTTC
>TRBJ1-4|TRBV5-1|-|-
CASSWATSSATNEKLFF
TGCGCCAGCAGCTGGGCAACCTCGTCAGCAACTAATGAAAAACTGTTTTTT
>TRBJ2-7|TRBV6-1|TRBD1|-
CASRAPGQGSYEQYF
TGTGCCAGCAGAGCCCCGGGACAGGGTTCCTACGAGCAGTACTTC
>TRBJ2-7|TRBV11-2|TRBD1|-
CASSWVDRGYEQYF
TGTGCCAGCAGCTGGGTGGACAGGGGCTACGAGCAGTACTTC
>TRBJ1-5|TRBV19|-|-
CASNPGQNQPQHF
TGTGCCAGCAACCCAGGGCAGAATCAGCCCCAGCATTTT
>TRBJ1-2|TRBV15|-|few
CATSREGVYGYTF
TGTGCCACCAGCAGAGAAGGGGTCTATGGCTACACCTTC
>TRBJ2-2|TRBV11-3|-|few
CASSPRQNTGELFF
TGTGCCAGCAGCCCCCGACAGAACACCGGGGAGCTGTTTTTT
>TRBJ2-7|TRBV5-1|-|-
CASSLESSGTGLLEQYF
TGCGCCAGCAGCTTGGAATCTAGCGGGACAGGGCTTTTAGAGCAGTACTTC
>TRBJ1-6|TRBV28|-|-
CASSTAYNSPLHF
TGTGCCAGCAGCACAGCTTATAATTCACCCCTCCACTTT
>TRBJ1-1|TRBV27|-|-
CASSLFRNTEAFF
TGTGCCAGCAGTCTTTTCAGGAACACTGAAGCTTTCTTT
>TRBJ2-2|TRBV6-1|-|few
CASGLTTNTGELFF
TGTGCCAGCGGCCTAACTACGAACACCGGGGAGCTGTTTTTT
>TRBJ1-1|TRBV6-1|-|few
CASSLDGNTEAFF
TGTGCCAGCAGTCTGGACGGAAACACTGAAGCTTTCTTT
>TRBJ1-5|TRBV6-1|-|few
CASSEFGALLQPQHF
TGTGCCAGCAGTGAATTTGGGGCCCTCCTTCAGCCCCAGCATTTT
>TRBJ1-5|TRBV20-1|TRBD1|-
CSARDGTGSSQPQHF
TGCAGTGCTAGAGACGGGACAGGGTCGAGCCAGCCCCAGCATTTT
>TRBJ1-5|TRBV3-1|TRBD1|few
CASSHRTGGQPQHF
TGTGCCAGCAGCCATCGGACAGGGGGTCAGCCCCAGCATTTT
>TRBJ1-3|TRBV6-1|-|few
CASSPRETRRTIYF
TGTGCCAGCAGTCCTCGGGAGACCCGGCGAACCATATATTTT